A single sample is the source of the 15 T cell receptor beta chains below, sequenced in a study of blood T cell repertoires in COVID-19. TCRdb's copy holds only in-frame clones and misses some; the assay was immunoSEQ multiplex PCR. The data show under 300,000 clones, with around 84% seen just once and about 1.6% held by the top ten. Sample: PBMCs or T cells enriched from blood (not recorded which). The receptor set was obtained from a woman aged 50 to 60 who had recovered from COVID-19.

The chain's CDR3 is CASRPGGTQPQHF. CDR3 nucleotide sequence: TGTGCCAGCAGGCCGGGGGGTACTCAGCCCCAGCATTTT. The chain carries TRBV28 and TRBJ1-5; tentative D call: TRBD1 (5 bases). Trimming took 6 bases from V and 6 from J, leaving 12 bases between them. CDR3 length: 13 residues. The germline V gene has CDR1 MDHEN and CDR2 SYDVKM. The entire variable domain, with the rest obtained from reference TRBV28 and TRBJ1-5, is as follows: DVKVTQSSRYLVKRTGEKVFLECVQDMDHENMFWYRQDPGLGLRLIYFSYDVKMKEKGDIPEGYSVSREKKERFSLILESASTNQTSMYLCASRPGGTQPQHFGDGTRLSIL.

The V gene is TRBV2, the J gene TRBJ2-7; 7 bases are shared with TRBD1. The length of the CDR3 is 15 residues. Trimming at V came to 6 bases and at J to 2 bases, leaving 10 bases not matched to a gene. The germline V gene has CDR1 SNHLY and CDR2 FYNNEI. CDR3 DNA sequence: TGTGCCAGCAGGGCAGACAGGGATCGGGCCTACGAGCAGTACTTC. This sequence encodes CASRADRDRAYEQYF.

The gene calls are TRBV19 and TRBJ1-5; 9 bases are a match to TRBD1. The ends lost 1 base at V and 4 bases at J; junction bases unmatched: 2. The CDR3 totals 15 residues. Germline CDR1 reads LNHDA; CDR2 reads SQIVND (reference sequence). The CDR3 sequence: CASSIGGTGNQPQHF. CDR3 nucleotide sequence: TGTGCCAGTAGTATAGGGGGGACAGGGAATCAGCCCCAGCATTTT.

The chain couples TRBV5-6 to TRBJ2-7, with D tentatively TRBD2 (5 bases). V dropped 1 base and J dropped 2 bases, with 10 bases sitting between them. Germline-derived CDR1 and CDR2 are SGHDT and YYEEEE. The CDR3 is made up of 14 amino acids. This chain's CDR3 is CASSLRRVTYEQYF. CDR3 bases: TGTGCCAGCAGCTTGAGGCGGGTAACCTACGAGCAGTACTTC.

V usage is TRBV24-1 and J usage is TRBJ1-5; D remains ambiguous. This CDR3 contains 13 residues. Trimming pared 6 bases from V and 3 bases from J, leaving 8 bases between. The germline V gene has CDR1 KGHDR and CDR2 SFDVKD. The CDR3 DNA reads as TGTGCCACCAGTCAGAATTACAATCAGCCCCAGCATTTT. Translation gives CATSQNYNQPQHF.

This chain connects TRBV4-1 to TRBJ2-7; tentatively, D is TRBD2 (6 bases). CDR3 length: 15 amino acids. Germline V gene sequence: CDR1 MGHRA, CDR2 YSYEKL. Trimming removed 1 base at V and 0 bases at J, with 10 bases between. CDR3 residues: CASSQVWRVSYEQYF. The CDR3 DNA reads TGCGCCAGCAGCCAAGTGTGGAGGGTCTCCTACGAGCAGTACTTC.

This clone was seen more than once but under ten times. The chain carries TRBV2 and TRBJ2-1; D might be TRBD2 (6 bases). Trimming took off 7 bases at V and 0 bases at J, with 13 bases between the two ends. Per germline, CDR1 SNHLY and CDR2 FYNNEI. The CDR3 consists of 15 residues. CDR3 bases: TGTGCCAGCAATTTCGGGGGTAGCTCCTACAATGAGCAGTTCTTC. This encodes CASNFGGSSYNEQFF. Full variable domain (remainder filled in from reference TRBV2 and TRBJ2-1): EPEVTQTPSHQVTQMGQEVILRCVPISNHLYFYWYRQILGQKVEFLVSFYNNEISEKSEIFDDQFSVERPDGSNFTLKIRSTKLEDSAMYFCASNFGGSSYNEQFFGPGTRLTVL.

The chain carries TRBV19 and TRBJ2-7; 10 nucleotides line up with TRBD2. CDR1 is LNHDA, CDR2 SQIVND, per germline (reference sequence). This CDR3 contains 15 residues. J gave up 3 bases and V 5 bases, and 7 bases lay outside the gene matches. The CDR3: CASSRIAGGLYEQYF. CDR3 in DNA: TGTGCCAGTAGTCGAATAGCGGGAGGCCTCTACGAGCAGTACTTC.

The chain has TRBV18 and TRBJ2-7, with a possible D match to TRBD2 (5 bases). This CDR3 contains 12 residues. V lost 3 bases and J lost 6, with 9 bases in between. Germline V gene lookup returns CDR1 KGHSH and CDR2 LQKENI. CDR3: CASSPAGREQYF. The CDR3 region has the DNA TGTGCCAGCTCACCTGCGGGTCGCGAGCAGTACTTC.

This CDR3 reads CASSVGLAAKYNEQFF. In nucleotides, the CDR3 is TGTGCCAGCAGCGTAGGCCTAGCGGCGAAATACAATGAGCAGTTCTTC. V usage is TRBV9 and J usage is TRBJ2-1; 7 nucleotides align to TRBD2. V shed 0 bases, J shed 4 bases, and the junction held 7 bases outside the gene matches. Germline loops: CDR1 SGDLS, CDR2 YYNGEE. This CDR3 is 16 amino acids long.

This chain links TRBV2 with TRBJ2-1; a weak D match, TRBD2 (6 bases). V dropped 6 bases and J dropped 5 bases, with 17 bases sitting between them. CDR1 and CDR2 (germline): SNHLY, FYNNEI. The CDR3 consists of 15 residues. In nucleotides, the CDR3 is TGTGCCAGCAGGGTAAGCGGGCCCTTTCACAATGAGCAGTTCTTC. Translated: CASRVSGPFHNEQFF.

The chain recombines TRBV15 with TRBJ2-3, with D possibly being TRBD2 (5 bases). The CDR3 totals 13 residues. Trimming removed 6 bases from V and 3 bases from J, with 10 bases in between. Germline CDR1 LNHNV, CDR2 YYDKDF (reference sequence). The CDR3 DNA reads TGTGCCACCAGATTTTCGGGGACAGATACGCAGTATTTT. Its protein product is CATRFSGTDTQYF.

V and J are TRBV11-2 and TRBJ2-7; 7 bases map to TRBD1. From germline, CDR1 is SGHAT and CDR2 FQNNGV. After removal of 6 bases from V and 4 bases from J, the junction contained 6 bases not matched to a gene. The CDR3 is made up of 13 amino acids. DNA for the CDR3: TGTGCCAGCAGTCGAGACAGGGTTTACGAGCAGTACTTC. It encodes CASSRDRVYEQYF.

In its sample, this clone was seen a few times. The chain is built from TRBV3-1 (or the pseudogene TRBV3-2) and TRBJ2-7; a weak D match, TRBD2 (5 bases). The CDR3 has 13 amino acids. Trimming stripped 8 bases from V and 6 bases from J, with 17 bases between. The germline V gene has CDR1 LGHDT and CDR2 YNNKEL (reference sequence). For the CDR3, the DNA is TGTGCCAGCTCGTTCGGGGAATCGGGCGAGCAGTACTTC. Translating gives CASSFGESGEQYF.

This rearrangement joins TRBV30 to TRBJ1-2, with TRBD1 as a possible D gene (5 bases). The CDR3 sequence is 13 residues long. V was clipped by 2 bases and J by 2 bases, with 9 bases between them. Germline V gene data show CDR1 as GTSNPN and CDR2 as SVGIG (reference sequence). CDR3 in DNA: TGTGCCTGGAGTAAAGGGGTAAACTATGGCTACACCTTC. It yields the protein CAWSKGVNYGYTF.